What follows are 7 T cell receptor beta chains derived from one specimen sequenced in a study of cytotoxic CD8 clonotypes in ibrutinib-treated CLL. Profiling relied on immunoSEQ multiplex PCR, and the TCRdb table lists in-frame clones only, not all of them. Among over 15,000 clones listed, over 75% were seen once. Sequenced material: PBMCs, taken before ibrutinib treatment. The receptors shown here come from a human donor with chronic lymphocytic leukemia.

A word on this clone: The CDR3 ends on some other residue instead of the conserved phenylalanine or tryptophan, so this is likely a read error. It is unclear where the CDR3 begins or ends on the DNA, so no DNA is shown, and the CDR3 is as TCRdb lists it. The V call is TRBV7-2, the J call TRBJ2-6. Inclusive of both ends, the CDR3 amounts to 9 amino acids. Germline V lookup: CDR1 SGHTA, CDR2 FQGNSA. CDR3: CASSLSGPR.

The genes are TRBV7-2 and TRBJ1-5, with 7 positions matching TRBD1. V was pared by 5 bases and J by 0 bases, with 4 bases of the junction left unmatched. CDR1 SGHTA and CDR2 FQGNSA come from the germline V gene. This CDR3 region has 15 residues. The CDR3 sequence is CASSQQGGSNQPQHF. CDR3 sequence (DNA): TGTGCCAGCAGCCAGCAGGGGGGTAGCAATCAGCCCCAGCATTTT. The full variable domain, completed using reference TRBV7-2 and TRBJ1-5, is GAGVSQSPSNKVTEKGKDVELRCDPISGHTALYWYRQSLGQGLEFLIYFQGNSAPDKSGLPSDRFSAERTGGSVSTLTIQRTQQEDSAVYLCASSQQGGSNQPQHFGDGTRLSIL.

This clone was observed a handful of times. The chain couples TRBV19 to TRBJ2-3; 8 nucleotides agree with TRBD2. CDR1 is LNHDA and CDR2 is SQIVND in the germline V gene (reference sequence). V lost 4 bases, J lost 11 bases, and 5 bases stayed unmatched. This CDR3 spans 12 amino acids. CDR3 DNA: TGTGCCAGTAGTACCCCGGGACTAGAGCAGTATTTT. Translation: CASSTPGLEQYF.

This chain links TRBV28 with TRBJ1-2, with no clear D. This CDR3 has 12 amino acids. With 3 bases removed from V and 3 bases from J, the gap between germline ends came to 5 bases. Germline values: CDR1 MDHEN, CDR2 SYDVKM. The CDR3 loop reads CASSFLDYGYTF. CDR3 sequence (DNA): TGTGCCAGCAGTTTCTTAGACTATGGCTACACCTTC.

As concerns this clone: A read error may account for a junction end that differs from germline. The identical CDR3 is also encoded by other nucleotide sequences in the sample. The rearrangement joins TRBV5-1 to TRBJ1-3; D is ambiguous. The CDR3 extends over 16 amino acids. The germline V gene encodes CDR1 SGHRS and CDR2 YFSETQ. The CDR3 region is CASSLDGPSSGNTIYF. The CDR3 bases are TGCGCCAGCAGCTTGGACGGGCCGAGCTCTGGAAACACTATATATTTT.

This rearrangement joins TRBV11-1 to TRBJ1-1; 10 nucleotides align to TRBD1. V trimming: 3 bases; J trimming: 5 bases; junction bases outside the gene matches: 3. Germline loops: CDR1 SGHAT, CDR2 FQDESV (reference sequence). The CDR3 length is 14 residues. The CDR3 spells CASSLGQGFTEAFF. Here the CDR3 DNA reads TGTGCCAGCAGCTTGGGACAGGGGTTTACTGAAGCTTTCTTT.

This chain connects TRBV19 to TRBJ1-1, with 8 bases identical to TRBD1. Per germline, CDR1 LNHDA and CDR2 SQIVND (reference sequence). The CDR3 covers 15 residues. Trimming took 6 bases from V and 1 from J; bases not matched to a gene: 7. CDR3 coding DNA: TGTGCCAGTAGGCCCCCGACAGGGGCGAACACTGAAGCTTTCTTT. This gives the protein CASRPPTGANTEAFF.